The next 24 T cell receptor beta chains were all read from a single sample in a study of cytomegalovirus exposure and HLA in healthy donors. The PCR had 60 Vbeta and 13 Jbeta primers. Sequencing used immunoSEQ multiplex PCR; TCRdb keeps in-frame clones, though not all of them. The sample data list 150,000 to 200,000 clones. Source material: PBMCs. These receptor sequences come from a woman younger than 30 in good health and CMV-seropositive.

This chain uses TRBV5-3 with TRBJ1-2, with a tentative D call TRBD1 (5 bases). TRBV5-3 is annotated as an ORF whose role is uncertain. CDR3 length: 11 residues. Trimming stripped 9 bases from V and 5 bases from J, with 11 bases between. DNA of the CDR3: TGTGCCATAAGACCAGGGTATGGCTACACCTTC. As protein: CAIRPGYGYTF.

This chain connects TRBV6-1 to TRBJ2-2; 7 bases align to TRBD1. J gave up 4 bases and V 3 bases, and 5 bases lay outside the gene matches. CDR1 and CDR2 from the germline V gene are MNHNS and SASEGT. This CDR3 is 15 amino acids long. CDR3 sequence (DNA): TGTGCCAGCAGTGAGCAAACAGGGGCCACCGGGGAGCTGTTTTTT. Translating gives CASSEQTGATGELFF.

The CDR3 bases are TGTGCCAGCAGCCCGTATGCAGATACGCAGTATTTT. Amino acid sequence: CASSPYADTQYF. The chain has TRBV11-2 and TRBJ2-3, with D uncertain. V lost 5 bases and J lost 4, with 7 bases in between. CDR1 and CDR2 (germline): SGHAT, FQNNGV. CDR3 size: 12 residues.

CDR3 loop: CAWSPLSGGAGTQYF. Here the CDR3 DNA reads TGTGCCTGGAGCCCCCTTAGCGGGGGGGCCGGGACCCAGTACTTC. The genes are TRBV30 and TRBJ2-5; 11 bases line up with TRBD2. CDR1 and CDR2 (germline): GTSNPN, SVGIG (reference sequence). The ends lost 3 bases at V and 7 bases at J; junction bases unmatched: 10. The CDR3 extends over 15 amino acids.

This chain joins TRBV19 and TRBJ1-5; D gene ambiguous. V dropped 3 bases and J dropped 7 bases, with 10 bases sitting between them. The germline gives CDR1 LNHDA, CDR2 SQIVND (reference sequence). The CDR3 has 13 residues. In nucleotides, the CDR3 is TGTGCCAGTAGTATTACCGCGAGGCAGCCCCAGCATTTT. Translation gives CASSITARQPQHF.

The J gene is TRBJ1-5, the V gene TRBV19; D might be TRBD1 (6 bases). Trimming left V 7 bases short and J 3 bases short, with 19 bases between. Germline CDR1 is LNHDA and CDR2 is SQIVND (reference sequence). The CDR3 has 16 residues. DNA for the CDR3: TGTGCCAGTACCGGGGGGCCTGGACAGAACAATCAGCCCCAGCATTTT. Translation: CASTGGPGQNNQPQHF.

This sequence joins TRBV19 and TRBJ2-7; D may be TRBD2 (5 bases). The CDR3 covers 14 residues. The germline V gene encodes CDR1 LNHDA and CDR2 SQIVND (reference sequence). The germline V and J ends were trimmed by 4 bases and 1 base, with 11 bases remaining between them. The CDR3 nucleotides read TGTGCCAGTAGTAATCCCGGGGAATCCTACGAGCAGTACTTC. Protein product: CASSNPGESYEQYF.

J is TRBJ2-2 and V is TRBV7-9, with TRBD1 matching 7 bases. The CDR3 is 15 residues long. CDR1 SEHNR and CDR2 FQNEAQ come from the germline V gene (reference sequence). V lost 5 bases to trimming and J lost 1 base; unmatched junction nucleotides: 4. The CDR3 region is CASSQTGRNTGELFF. In DNA, the CDR3 is TGTGCCAGCAGCCAGACAGGGAGGAACACCGGGGAGCTGTTTTTT.

The rearrangement joins TRBV4-3 to TRBJ2-7; D is possibly TRBD1 (6 bases). The germline V and J ends were trimmed by 2 bases and 3 bases, with 14 bases remaining between them. The CDR3 totals 15 residues. Germline values: CDR1 LGHNA, CDR2 YSLEER. CDR3 nucleotides: TGCGCCAGCAGCCAAAGCGCAGGGGCAAGCTACGAGCAGTACTTC. Translating gives CASSQSAGASYEQYF.

This chain links TRBV4-2 with TRBJ2-3; 8 bases agree with TRBD2. V shed 0 bases, J shed 6 bases, and the junction held 8 bases outside the gene matches. CDR1 LGHNA and CDR2 YNFKEQ come from the germline V gene. The CDR3 consists of 16 residues. CDR3 protein: CASSQDLGLGHDTQYF. Written as DNA, the CDR3 is TGTGCCAGCAGCCAAGATCTGGGACTAGGGCACGATACGCAGTATTTT.

The rearrangement uses TRBV6-4 and TRBJ2-2; 12 bases map to TRBD2. The CDR3 has 20 residues. With V trimmed by 0 bases and J by 6 bases, 14 bases remained unmatched. Germline V gene sequence: CDR1 MRHNA, CDR2 SNTAGT. For the CDR3, the DNA is TGTGCCAGCAGTGACTCGATGCTAGCGGGAGGGCCTAATCTCCCCGGGGAGCTGTTTTTT. It encodes CASSDSMLAGGPNLPGELFF.

The V and J genes are TRBV5-4 and TRBJ2-5; 8 bases match TRBD2. The CDR3 covers 15 residues. CDR1 SGHNT and CDR2 YYREEE come from the germline V gene (reference sequence). With 2 bases clipped from V and 5 bases from J, the junction kept 8 bases outside the gene matches. The CDR3 nucleotides read TGTGCCAGCAGCTTCCCGGGACTAGTAGTTGAGACCCAGTACTTC. Translated, it gives CASSFPGLVVETQYF.

V and J are TRBV9 and TRBJ2-1; no reliable D call. V shed 0 bases and J shed 0 bases, with 4 bases lying between them. Germline CDR1 is SGDLS and CDR2 is YYNGEE. This CDR3 is 14 amino acids long. The chain's CDR3 is CASSVDNSYNEQFF. The CDR3, as DNA: TGTGCCAGCAGCGTAGACAACTCCTACAATGAGCAGTTCTTC.

This chain connects TRBV5-6 to TRBJ2-5; a weak D match, TRBD1 (6 bases). The CDR3 has 14 residues. The V and J ends lost 4 bases and 3 bases respectively, with 13 bases between them. In germline, CDR1 is SGHDT, CDR2 YYEEEE. CDR3 sequence: CASSPWQGKETQYF. CDR3 DNA sequence: TGTGCCAGCAGCCCCTGGCAGGGGAAAGAGACCCAGTACTTC. Filled out from reference TRBV5-6 and TRBJ2-5, the complete variable domain reads DAGVTQSPTHLIKTRGQQVTLRCSPKSGHDTVSWYQQALGQGPQFIFQYYEEEERQRGNFPDRFSGHQFPNYSSELNVNALLLGDSALYLCASSPWQGKETQYFGPGTRLLVL.

The V gene is TRBV2, the J gene TRBJ2-1, with TRBD2 matching 14 bases. The junction had 3 bases not matched to a gene; V was cut back by 5 bases and J by 6 bases. Per the germline V gene, CDR1 is SNHLY and CDR2 is FYNNEI. The CDR3 length is 15 residues. The CDR3 coding sequence is TGTGCCAGCAGTAAGGGACTAGCGGGAGCCAATGAGCAGTTCTTC. It encodes CASSKGLAGANEQFF.

The genes are TRBV21-1 and TRBJ1-1; TRBD1 is taken as the D call from the table, unchecked against the DNA. TRBV21-1 is tagged as a pseudogene. The CDR3 is made up of 14 amino acids. The CDR3 DNA sequence: TGTGCCAGCAGCAAAAGGGGAAGAATCACTGAAGCTTTCTTT. This encodes CASSKRGRITEAFF.

The V and J genes are TRBV14 and TRBJ2-7; TRBD1 might be the D (6 bases). The V gene lost 3 bases and the J gene lost 2 bases, with 11 bases spanning the gap. The CDR3 length is 14 residues. Germline V gene lookup returns CDR1 SGHDN and CDR2 FVKESK. CDR3 region: CASSHWTATYEQYF. CDR3 nucleotide sequence: TGTGCCAGCAGCCATTGGACAGCAACCTACGAGCAGTACTTC.

The rearrangement joins TRBV9 to TRBJ2-1; 10 positions match TRBD1. Germline-derived CDR1 and CDR2 are SGDLS and YYNGEE. The V segment lost 4 bases and the J segment 5 bases; nucleotides outside the gene matches: 12. CDR3 length equals 17 residues. CDR3 DNA: TGTGCCAGCAGCCCGGGGGTGGGACAGGGGTCAAACAATGAGCAGTTCTTC. This encodes CASSPGVGQGSNNEQFF.

The gene calls are TRBV4-3 and TRBJ2-5, with 12 bases that match TRBD2. With 0 bases clipped from V and 4 bases from J, the junction kept 6 bases outside the gene matches. CDR1 is LGHNA and CDR2 is YSLEER in the germline V gene. This CDR3 has 17 residues. Here the CDR3 reads CASSQDRGLAGSETQYF. In DNA form, the CDR3 reads TGCGCCAGCAGCCAAGATCGAGGACTAGCGGGGTCAGAGACCCAGTACTTC.

The genes are TRBV11-3 and TRBJ2-5, with TRBD1 identical over 8 bases. V dropped 5 bases and J dropped 3; count of bases not matched to a gene: 2. The length of the CDR3 is 13 residues. Germline V gene sequence: CDR1 SGHNT, CDR2 YENEEA. The DNA of the CDR3 is TGTGCCAGCAGCCCGGACAGGGAAGAGACCCAGTACTTC. Translated, it gives CASSPDREETQYF.

The rearrangement links TRBV6-1 to TRBJ2-2; TRBD2 is a possible D gene (6 bases). Germline V gene data show CDR1 as MNHNS and CDR2 as SASEGT. V lost 4 bases to trimming and J lost 6 bases, with 15 bases between them. This CDR3 is 15 amino acids long. The CDR3 nucleotides are TGTGCCAGCAGTGCAGACATCGGGGGAGCCGGGGAGCTGTTTTTT. The encoded protein is CASSADIGGAGELFF.

The V and J genes are TRBV12-5 and TRBJ2-2, with 10 nucleotides matching TRBD2. The germline V gene encodes CDR1 LGHNT and CDR2 FRNRAP. Germline trimming cut 2 bases from V and 3 bases from J; bases unmatched to any gene: 9. The CDR3 contains 18 residues. The CDR3 region has the DNA TGTGCTAGTGGTTTGTACCCCGCTAGCGGGGGACACACCGGGGAGCTGTTTTTT. The encoded protein is CASGLYPASGGHTGELFF.

The chain links TRBV5-1 to TRBJ1-6; D is undetermined. Looked up from germline, CDR1 is SGHRS and CDR2 is YFSETQ. The V end was cut by 0 bases, the J end by 8 bases, with 15 bases between. The CDR3 contains 16 residues. The CDR3: CASSLAERGRDSPLHF. CDR3 coding DNA: TGCGCCAGCAGCTTGGCGGAACGAGGCCGGGATTCACCCCTCCACTTT. The full variable domain, rest sourced from reference TRBV5-1 and TRBJ1-6, is KAGVTQTPRYLIKTRGQQVTLSCSPISGHRSVSWYQQTPGQGLQFLFEYFSETQRNKGNFPGRFSGRQFSNSRSEMNVSTLELGDSALYLCASSLAERGRDSPLHFGNGTRLTVT.

Comment on this clone: At the DNA level, this CDR3 is encoded by other sequences in the same sample as well. This rearrangement joins TRBV18 to TRBJ1-1; TRBD1 matches 8 bases. Germline CDR1 and CDR2: KGHSH and LQKENI. This CDR3 comprises 17 residues. Trimming at V came to 0 bases and at J to 1 base, leaving 7 bases not matched to a gene. The CDR3 DNA reads as TGTGCCAGCTCACCACCGAAAGGGACAGGTCCGAACACTGAAGCTTTCTTT. Translated, it gives CASSPPKGTGPNTEAFF. Combining the CDR3 with reference TRBV18 and TRBJ1-1 gives the whole variable domain NAGVMQNPRHLVRRRGQEARLRCSPMKGHSHVYWYRQLPEEGLKFMVYLQKENIIDESGMPKERFSAEFPKEGPSILRIQQVVRGDSAAYFCASSPPKGTGPNTEAFFGQGTRLTVV.